Below are 14 T cell receptor beta chains sequenced from a single sample in a study of T cell repertoires in cytomegalovirus infection. For these TCRs, the target antigens are not known. TCRdb reprocessed the reads via MiXCR and lists one record per CDR3 protein. Among around 750,000 distinct CDR3 sequences listed, about 31% were seen once. Sequenced here: cultured CD8+ T cells from PBMCs, sampled from culture after CMV antigen stimulation. These receptors were obtained from a human donor in good health (CMV status not recorded). Some clones in this sample may be carry-over from other donors' samples.

At least ten counts were recorded for this clonotype. V and J are TRBV7-8 and TRBJ1-5, with D perhaps matching TRBD1 (5 bases). V shed 5 bases and J shed 0 bases, with 20 bases lying between them. CDR1 and CDR2 from the germline V gene are SGHVS and FQNEAQ. There are 18 residues in the CDR3. As DNA, the CDR3 is TGTGCCAGCAGCATAGAAGGGGCTTCACTTTATAGCAATCAGCCCCAGCATTTT. It encodes CASSIEGASLYSNQPQHF. Looking up the rest from reference TRBV7-8 and TRBJ1-5 gives the full variable domain: GAGVSQSPRYKVAKRGQDVALRCDPISGHVSLFWYQQALGQGPEFLTYFQNEAQLDKSGLPSDRFFAERPEGSVSTLKIQRTQQEDSAVYLCASSIEGASLYSNQPQHFGDGTRLSIL.

The table lists this clonotype with a few counts. The chain is built from TRBV6-6 and TRBJ2-7; D is possibly TRBD2 (6 bases). The CDR3 runs 16 residues. The ends were cut back, 0 bases at V and 6 bases at J, with 18 bases in the middle. Germline lookup yields CDR1 MNHNY and CDR2 SVGAGI (reference sequence). This CDR3 is CASSYSVGVPGVEQYF. DNA for the CDR3: TGTGCCAGCAGTTACTCAGTAGGGGTACCGGGGGTCGAGCAGTACTTC.

V and J are TRBV7-2 and TRBJ2-3; TRBD2 is a possible D gene (5 bases). The CDR3 contains 14 residues. V lost 5 bases to trimming and J lost 6 bases, with 15 bases between them. Germline V gene sequence: CDR1 SGHTA, CDR2 FQGNSA. The CDR3: CASSPEVFVDTQYF. The CDR3 nucleotides read TGTGCCAGCAGCCCGGAGGTCTTCGTCGATACGCAGTATTTT.

The chain uses TRBV20-1 and TRBJ1-5; unclear D gene. V lost 6 bases to trimming and J lost 4 bases, with 19 bases between them. Germline CDR1 and CDR2: DFQATT and SNEGSKA (reference sequence). There are 15 residues in the CDR3. CDR3 residues: CSATSRIGRNQPQHF. The CDR3 nucleotides read TGCAGTGCGACGTCACGGATCGGGAGGAATCAGCCCCAGCATTTT.

This clonotype came up many times. This sequence joins TRBV7-6 and TRBJ2-3, with 9 positions matching TRBD2. The CDR3 has 15 residues. The germline V gene has CDR1 SGHVS and CDR2 FNYEAQ. Losses at the gene ends were 3 bases for V and 4 bases for J; bases not matched to a gene: 5. The CDR3 bases are TGTGCCAGCAGCTTTAGCGGGGGACATTCAGATACGCAGTATTTT. Protein sequence: CASSFSGGHSDTQYF.

The chain is built from TRBV12-3 or TRBV12-4 and TRBJ2-1, with 7 nucleotides matching TRBD2. The CDR3 extends over 14 amino acids. J was trimmed by 5 bases and V by 1 base; bases with no gene match: 2. The CDR3 region is CASSLGSGNNEQFF. The CDR3 DNA reads as TGTGCCAGCAGTTTAGGAAGCGGGAACAATGAGCAGTTCTTC.

As for this clonotype: At one of its ends the junction is not consistent with the germline gene, which may arise from a read error. The V and J genes are TRBV2 and TRBJ1-5; D is uncertain. CDR1 and CDR2 from the germline V gene are SNHLY and FYNNEI. The CDR3 is 11 residues long. The CDR3 sequence is CASRFNQHQHF. CDR3 DNA: TGTGCCAGCAGGTTCAATCAGCACCAGCATTTT. The full variable domain, rest sourced from reference TRBV2 and TRBJ1-5, is EPEVTQTPSHQVTQMGQEVILRCVPISNHLYFYWYRQILGQKVEFLVSFYNNEISEKSEIFDDQFSVERPDGSNFTLKIRSTKLEDSAMYFCASRFNQHQHFGDGTRLSIL.

This clonotype was seen at least ten times. The chain couples TRBV7-2 to TRBJ2-3, with TRBD2 matching 10 bases. Trimming cost V 5 bases and J 6 bases; bases outside gene matches: 14. Germline V gives CDR1 SGHTA, CDR2 FQGNSA. This CDR3 comprises 17 residues. CDR3 sequence reads: CASSLTGSGGPEDTQYF. The CDR3, as DNA: TGTGCCAGCAGCCTGACCGGTAGCGGGGGGCCAGAGGATACGCAGTATTTT.

This clonotype was seen a few times. The genes are TRBV5-1 and TRBJ2-2, with a possible D match to TRBD2 (5 bases). The V and J ends lost 1 base and 5 bases respectively, with 21 bases between them. Germline V gives CDR1 SGHRS, CDR2 YFSETQ. The CDR3 sequence is 18 residues long. The CDR3 reads CASSLRGSAESWTGELFF. The CDR3 DNA sequence: TGCGCCAGCAGCTTGAGAGGTAGCGCGGAATCTTGGACCGGGGAGCTGTTTTTT.

The J gene is TRBJ2-2, the V gene TRBV11-2; D could derive from TRBD1 or TRBD2 (5 bases each). V dropped 3 bases and J dropped 5 bases, with 13 bases sitting between them. Germline V CDR1 and CDR2: SGHAT, FQNNGV. There are 15 residues in the CDR3. Written as DNA, the CDR3 is TGTGCCAGCAGCTTTGGGGCCAGGAGGACCGGGGAGCTGTTTTTT. Translating gives CASSFGARRTGELFF. Looking up the rest from reference TRBV11-2 and TRBJ2-2 gives the full variable domain: EAGVAQSPRYKIIEKRQSVAFWCNPISGHATLYWYQQILGQGPKLLIQFQNNGVVDDSQLPKDRFSAERLKGVDSTLKIQPAKLEDSAVYLCASSFGARRTGELFFGEGSRLTVL.

The rearrangement joins TRBV18 to TRBJ1-6, with 10 bases aligning to TRBD1. With V trimmed by 3 bases and J by 7 bases, 3 bases remained unmatched. The CDR3 spans 15 residues. CDR1 and CDR2 from the germline V gene are KGHSH and LQKENI. In nucleotides, the CDR3 is TGTGCCAGCTCACCGGTGGACAGGGGGAATTCACCCCTCCACTTT. Translation: CASSPVDRGNSPLHF. Together with reference TRBV18 and TRBJ1-6, the CDR3 gives the full variable domain: NAGVMQNPRHLVRRRGQEARLRCSPMKGHSHVYWYRQLPEEGLKFMVYLQKENIIDESGMPKERFSAEFPKEGPSILRIQQVVRGDSAAYFCASSPVDRGNSPLHFGNGTRLTVT.

This clonotype was seen a handful of times. This chain joins TRBV7-2 and TRBJ2-1, with TRBD1 as a possible D gene (6 bases). The germline V gene has CDR1 SGHTA and CDR2 FQGNSA. The V and J ends lost 1 base and 3 bases respectively, with 13 bases between them. The CDR3 has 16 amino acids. The CDR3 region has the DNA TGTGCCAGCAGCTTAGTTCCCCAGGGGCGCTACAATGAGCAGTTCTTC. It encodes CASSLVPQGRYNEQFF.

The gene calls are TRBV28 and TRBJ2-1; tentative D call: TRBD1 (5 bases). Germline V gives CDR1 MDHEN, CDR2 SYDVKM. CDR3 length equals 16 residues. V was trimmed by 2 bases and J by 3 bases, leaving 14 bases between them. The CDR3 sequence is CASSLVSDSHYNEQFF. The CDR3 DNA is TGTGCCAGCAGTTTAGTGTCCGACAGCCACTACAATGAGCAGTTCTTC. Complete variable domain (other parts from reference TRBV28 and TRBJ2-1): DVKVTQSSRYLVKRTGEKVFLECVQDMDHENMFWYRQDPGLGLRLIYFSYDVKMKEKGDIPEGYSVSREKKERFSLILESASTNQTSMYLCASSLVSDSHYNEQFFGPGTRLTVL.

The rearrangement joins TRBV27 to TRBJ2-7; a possible D gene is TRBD2 (6 bases). The germline V gene has CDR1 MNHEY and CDR2 SMNVEV (reference sequence). CDR3 length: 11 amino acids. The germline V and J ends were trimmed by 8 bases and 9 bases, with 14 bases remaining between them. CDR3 sequence reads: CASFGGTRQYV. The CDR3 DNA sequence: TGTGCCAGCTTTGGGGGGACGCGGCAGTACGTC.